This T cell receptor (beta chain) was observed in a study of siplizumab effects on memory and regulatory T cells. The V end lost 0 bases, the J end lost 2 bases, and 14 bases lay between the germline ends. CDR3 length: 15 residues. Germline-derived CDR1 and CDR2 are GTSNPN and SVGIG (reference sequence). A word on this clone: What it binds is unknown.

Around 9.8 x 10^4 TCR templates were measured in each sample. The protocol was immunoSEQ multiplex PCR, while the TCRdb copy is restricted to in-frame clones and leaves out a portion. Here the sample spans about 27,000 clones, 84% being singletons. Study-wide points: Treg-derived clones made up an average of roughly 70% of mappable alloreactive CD4+ clones with siplizumab and 26.9% in controls. Alloreactive sequences traceable to unstimulated CD4+ memory cells were significantly reduced by siplizumab.

The source is a human donor in good health. This chain connects TRBV30 to TRBJ2-7, with a possible D match to TRBD2 (6 bases). The sample comprised memory CD4+ T cells sorted from blood. DNA of the CDR3: TGTGCCTGGAGTGTACTCGGGAGACCCCCCTACGAGCAGTACTTC. Amino acid sequence: CAWSVLGRPPYEQYF.